This TCR beta chain was recovered during a study of shared clonotypes between healthy human individuals. The wider study: The study used three CD4 naive, three CD4 memory, two CD8 naive and one CD8 memory plate per donor.

The CDR3 covers 14 residues. Looked up from germline, CDR1 is SEHNR and CDR2 is FQNEAQ (reference sequence). Trimming removed 9 bases from V and 9 bases from J, with 20 bases in between. Regarding the study as a whole: Between a handful of donors, naive CD4 clonotypes were shared at a level of approximately 5%.

Naive CD8 cells lacked CD45RO and underwent positive selection for CCR7, leaving out terminally differentiated effector memory CD45RA+ cells. The study enrolled healthy HIV-negative adults without recent acute infections or vaccinations as donors. The deep-level immunoSEQ assay was used. The method was immunoSEQ multiplex PCR; TCRdb's version includes in-frame clones alone and lacks a portion of them. The sample holds about 2.2 million clones; 80% to 95% are singletons and the top ten take around 1.8%. In the case of this clone: What it binds is unknown.

The sequencing sample was made of naive CD8+ T cells from PBMCs. The TCR comes from a man aged 18 to 30 in good health. Some clones in this sample may be carry-over from other donors' samples. This chain uses TRBV7-9 with TRBJ2-2; perhaps TRBD2 as D (7 bases). CDR3 DNA sequence: TGTGCCAGAGGGGGGGCCTTAATAATGTGGGAGCTGTTTTTT. It codes for CARGGALIMWELFF.